This T cell receptor (beta chain) derives from a study of cytomegalovirus exposure and HLA in healthy donors. The V end was cut by 1 base, the J end by 4 bases, with 13 bases between. The germline gives CDR1 MNHNS, CDR2 SASEGT. The CDR3 is 15 amino acids. Researchers ran the PCR with 60 Vbeta and 13 Jbeta primers. Method: immunoSEQ multiplex PCR; TCRdb's copy keeps in-frame clones and lacks some. The table has over 130,000 clones, about 80% seen once. The source material was PBMCs. This chain joins TRBV6-1 and TRBJ1-2, with a possible D match to TRBD1 (6 bases). The sequence came from a man aged 40-49 years in good health and CMV-seronegative. CDR3 sequence: CASSEVTGNSYGYTF. The CDR3 DNA follows: TGTGCCAGCAGTGAAGTCACAGGGAATAGCTATGGCTACACCTTC.